These 32 T cell receptor beta chains originate from one sample sequenced in a study of blood T cell repertoires in COVID-19. TCRdb's table, derived via immunoSEQ multiplex PCR, lists solely in-frame clones and lacks some. Seen here are just under 250,000 clones, approximately 86% observed once, and the top ten hold around 2.9%. The specimen was peripheral blood. These receptors all come from a woman aged 25 to 45 who had recovered from COVID-19.

The rearrangement links TRBV19 to TRBJ2-3; 8 bases agree with TRBD1. The CDR3 has 16 residues. Germline V lookup: CDR1 LNHDA, CDR2 SQIVND (reference sequence). Trimming removed 10 bases from V and 2 bases from J; junction bases left unmatched: 14. The DNA for the CDR3 is TGTGCCACCGCACCCCGCCGGGACAGGTACACAGATACGCAGTATTTT. As protein: CATAPRRDRYTDTQYF.

The gene calls are TRBV11-2 and TRBJ2-3, with TRBD2 identical over 11 bases. Looked up from germline, CDR1 is SGHAT and CDR2 is FQNNGV. This CDR3 contains 16 residues. V dropped 5 bases and J dropped 6; count of bases not matched to a gene: 10. The CDR3 coding sequence is TGTGCCAGCAGCCAGAGACTAGCGGGGTTAAGGGATACGCAGTATTTT. It translates to CASSQRLAGLRDTQYF.

Here the CDR3 DNA reads TGTGCCAGCAGTTTATACAGCTCGGCCACAGATACGCAGTATTTT. Its translation: CASSLYSSATDTQYF. This chain joins TRBV27 and TRBJ2-3; D is unresolved. Trimming cost V 1 base and J 2 bases, with 10 bases left between them. The CDR3 extends over 15 amino acids. Germline V CDR1 and CDR2: MNHEY, SMNVEV (reference sequence).

The chain is built from TRBV6-5 and TRBJ2-3; TRBD2 matches 9 bases. This CDR3 contains 14 residues. The J segment lost 6 bases and the V segment lost 6 bases, leaving 7 bases of the junction unmatched. Germline lookup yields CDR1 MNHEY and CDR2 SVGAGI. This CDR3 reads CASRRGLAWDTQYF. CDR3 coding DNA: TGTGCCAGCAGGCGGGGACTAGCTTGGGATACGCAGTATTTT.

The rearrangement joins TRBV27 to TRBJ2-6, with 9 bases fitting TRBD1. J lost 3 bases, V lost 5 bases, and 2 bases had no gene match. Germline CDR1 and CDR2: MNHEY and SMNVEV (reference sequence). This CDR3 is 15 amino acids long. CDR3 coding DNA: TGTGCCAGCAGTGTGGACAGGGGTGGGGCCAACGTCCTGACTTTC. It yields the protein CASSVDRGGANVLTF.

The V gene is TRBV7-3, the J gene TRBJ2-3, with D possibly being TRBD1 (5 bases). Per germline, CDR1 SGHTA and CDR2 FQGTGA. Deletions cut 2 bases from V and 5 bases from J, with 14 bases between. The CDR3 length is 15 residues. The CDR3 sequence is CASSLSSTQGDTQYF. CDR3 DNA sequence: TGTGCCAGCAGCTTATCCTCCACCCAGGGAGATACGCAGTATTTT.

The chain combines TRBV10-3 with TRBJ2-2; 7 nucleotides align to TRBD2. Germline V gene sequence: CDR1 ENHRY, CDR2 SYGVKD. The CDR3 loop spans 15 amino acids. V trimming: 8 bases; J trimming: 2 bases; junction bases outside the gene matches: 8. CDR3 sequence reads: CAIEAGGVNTGELFF. The CDR3 nucleotides are TGTGCCATCGAAGCTGGGGGGGTAAACACCGGGGAGCTGTTTTTT.

This clone was recorded once. The chain is built from TRBV7-8 and TRBJ1-2; possibly TRBD1 for D (6 bases). Trimming left V 3 bases short and J 8 bases short, with 16 bases between. There are 14 residues in the CDR3. Germline CDR1 SGHVS, CDR2 FQNEAQ. CDR3: CASSFGGALEGYTF. CDR3 in DNA: TGTGCCAGCAGCTTTGGGGGGGCGCTGGAAGGCTACACCTTC.

The chain recombines TRBV18 with TRBJ2-5, with D possibly TRBD2 on 6 matching bases. This CDR3 has 15 residues. Germline loops: CDR1 KGHSH, CDR2 LQKENI. Between the trimmed V and J ends, which lost 2 bases and 4 bases, there was a span of 14 bases. The CDR3 sequence is CASSPLLRGGETQYF. The CDR3 coding sequence is TGTGCCAGCTCACCATTACTGCGGGGAGGAGAGACCCAGTACTTC.

This sequence joins TRBV7-2 and TRBJ2-7, with a possible D match to TRBD1 (5 bases). This CDR3 is 13 amino acids long. Germline-derived CDR1 and CDR2 are SGHTA and FQGNSA. V lost 1 base, J lost 12 bases, and 16 bases lay in between. CDR3 loop: CASSLGVGRERYF. DNA of the CDR3: TGTGCCAGCAGCTTAGGTGTGGGCAGGGAACGGTACTTC.

CDR3 sequence reads: CASNPSGGGFNEQFF. CDR3 coding DNA: TGTGCCAGCAATCCTTCGGGGGGAGGATTCAATGAGCAGTTCTTC. The chain carries TRBV7-3 and TRBJ2-1, with 7 bases lining up with TRBD2. V shed 7 bases and J 6 bases; nucleotides not matched to a gene: 12. This CDR3 has 15 amino acids. Germline assignment: CDR1 SGHTA and CDR2 FQGTGA.

The chain has TRBV11-2 and TRBJ2-7; a possible D gene is TRBD2 (5 bases). Looked up from germline, CDR1 is SGHAT and CDR2 is FQNNGV. The CDR3 is 15 residues long. V gave up 2 bases and J gave up 5 bases, with 16 bases separating them. CDR3 DNA sequence: TGTGCCAGCAGCTTATGGCGGGCCGACCCTCACGAGCAGTACTTC. Translated, it gives CASSLWRADPHEQYF.

This clone was seen a handful of times. The sample contains more than one DNA sequence encoding this CDR3. This rearrangement joins TRBV2 to TRBJ2-7; D might be TRBD1 (6 bases). The CDR3 length is 15 residues. The V gene's germline CDR1 is SNHLY and CDR2 FYNNEI. The V end lost 1 base, the J end lost 3 bases, and 13 bases lay between the germline ends. The DNA for the CDR3 is TGTGCCAGCAGTGAAGGACCAGGGGTAATCTACGAGCAGTACTTC. Translated, it gives CASSEGPGVIYEQYF.

The chain combines TRBV4-2 with TRBJ2-1; possibly TRBD2 for D (6 bases). Germline CDR1 and CDR2: LGHNA and YNFKEQ. Trimming removed 1 base at V and 2 bases at J, with 21 bases between. The CDR3 is made up of 19 amino acids. CDR3 in DNA: TGTGCCAGCAGCCAAGCCCCTCTAGTAGGCGGGGAGGCCTACAATGAGCAGTTCTTC. Translation: CASSQAPLVGGEAYNEQFF.

The J gene is TRBJ2-3, the V gene TRBV6-5; D might be TRBD1 (6 bases). This CDR3 has 12 residues. The V end was cut by 10 bases, the J end by 4 bases, with 12 bases between. CDR1 and CDR2 from the germline V gene are MNHEY and SVGAGI. The CDR3 DNA sequence: TGTGCCATTATACAGGGACCAGATACGCAGTATTTT. Residues: CAIIQGPDTQYF.

The chain carries TRBV5-1 and TRBJ2-3; TRBD2 agrees at 8 bases. Germline CDR1 reads SGHRS; CDR2 reads YFSETQ. J was trimmed by 2 bases and V by 2 bases; bases with no gene match: 4. This CDR3 spans 15 amino acids. The CDR3 region has the DNA TGCGCCAGCAGCTTAGGCGGGGGGCTCACAGATACGCAGTATTTT. Its protein product is CASSLGGGLTDTQYF.

The J gene is TRBJ1-1, the V gene TRBV10-2; 8 positions agree with TRBD1. Germline V CDR1 and CDR2: WSHSY, SAAADI. J gave up 3 bases and V 3 bases, and 9 bases lay outside the gene matches. This CDR3 region has 16 residues. CDR3 protein: CASSDPPGGADTEAFF. CDR3 DNA sequence: TGCGCCAGCAGTGATCCCCCAGGGGGCGCAGACACTGAAGCTTTCTTT.

This chain uses TRBV5-1 with TRBJ2-7; tentatively, D is TRBD1 (6 bases). This CDR3 has 13 amino acids. Germline CDR1 and CDR2: SGHRS and YFSETQ. The V gene lost 0 bases and the J gene lost 5 bases, with 9 bases spanning the gap. CDR3 sequence (DNA): TGCGCCAGCAGCTTGGGGGGGCTGAACGAGCAGTACTTC. This gives the protein CASSLGGLNEQYF.

The chain links TRBV5-4 to TRBJ1-4; 7 bases agree with TRBD1. This CDR3 region has 14 residues. Germline CDR1 SGHNT, CDR2 YYREEE (reference sequence). V dropped 3 bases and J dropped 8; count of bases not matched to a gene: 7. CDR3 DNA: TGTGCCAGCAGCTCTCAGGGGGTCGGGGAAAAACTGTTTTTT. Protein: CASSSQGVGEKLFF.

V is TRBV19 and J is TRBJ2-2; a weak D match, TRBD1 (6 bases). The CDR3 spans 18 residues. Looked up from germline, CDR1 is LNHDA and CDR2 is SQIVND (reference sequence). Trimming stripped 6 bases from V and 3 bases from J, with 23 bases between. CDR3 sequence (DNA): TGTGCCAGTAGCCCGACAATCTTCGGTGCAGGGGACACCGGGGAGCTGTTTTTT. Protein product: CASSPTIFGAGDTGELFF.

This sequence joins TRBV13 and TRBJ2-7; 11 bases are shared with TRBD1. V was pared by 5 bases and J by 5 bases, with 5 bases of the junction left unmatched. CDR1 is PRHDT and CDR2 is FYEKMQ in the germline V gene (reference sequence). This CDR3 is 14 amino acids long. The CDR3 bases are TGTGCCAGCAGCCCCTGGACAGGGGGCCACGAGCAGTACTTC. Translation: CASSPWTGGHEQYF. Full variable domain (remainder filled in from reference TRBV13 and TRBJ2-7): AAGVIQSPRHLIKEKRETATLKCYPIPRHDTVYWYQQGPGQDPQFLISFYEKMQSDKGSIPDRFSAQQFSDYHSELNMSSLELGDSALYFCASSPWTGGHEQYFGPGTRLTVT.

J is TRBJ1-2 and V is TRBV5-3, with 11 bases aligning to TRBD1. TRBV5-3 carries the ORF label, with uncertain function. Trimming removed 2 bases from V and 8 bases from J; junction bases left unmatched: 8. The CDR3 is made up of 15 amino acids. The CDR3 bases are TGTGCCAGAAGCTTCGCCCGGGACAGGGGGAACGGCTACACCTTC. Its translation: CARSFARDRGNGYTF.

The V gene is TRBV4-3, the J gene TRBJ2-6, with D perhaps matching TRBD1 (6 bases). V gave up 0 bases and J gave up 4 bases, with 7 bases separating them. Germline V lookup: CDR1 LGHNA, CDR2 YSLEER. This CDR3 has 15 residues. Here the CDR3 DNA reads TGCGCCAGCAGCCAAGATCAGGGGGGGGCCAACGTCCTGACTTTC. As protein: CASSQDQGGANVLTF.

This clone was counted once. V usage is TRBV27 and J usage is TRBJ1-4; D ambiguous. The CDR3 is made up of 14 amino acids. Germline lookup yields CDR1 MNHEY and CDR2 SMNVEV (reference sequence). The V end was cut by 8 bases, the J end by 0 bases, with 10 bases between. The CDR3, as DNA: TGTGCCAGCCGACTTGTTGCAACTAATGAAAAACTGTTTTTT. It specifies CASRLVATNEKLFF.

The chain couples TRBV12-3 or TRBV12-4 to TRBJ1-1; 7 bases fit TRBD1. V gave up 4 bases and J gave up 6 bases; unmatched junction bases: 5. CDR3 length equals 13 residues. The CDR3 reads CASSYRQGPEAFF. The CDR3, as DNA: TGTGCCAGCAGTTATAGACAGGGACCTGAAGCTTTCTTT.

A single count supports this clone. V gene TRBV27 combines with J gene TRBJ2-4, with TRBD2 matching 14 bases. The junction had 4 bases not matched to a gene; V was cut back by 6 bases and J by 0 bases. Germline V CDR1 and CDR2: MNHEY, SMNVEV (reference sequence). CDR3 length equals 17 residues. CDR3 protein: CASRPGTSGRAKNIQYF. Written as DNA, the CDR3 is TGTGCCAGCAGACCAGGGACTAGCGGGAGAGCCAAAAACATTCAGTACTTC.

The rearrangement uses TRBV11-2 and TRBJ1-2; TRBD1 matches 9 bases. Germline trimming cut 5 bases from V and 4 bases from J; bases unmatched to any gene: 11. CDR1 and CDR2 from the germline V gene are SGHAT and FQNNGV. The CDR3 contains 16 residues. This CDR3 is CASSVAGTGTRYGYTF. The CDR3 region has the DNA TGTGCCAGCAGCGTAGCCGGGACAGGGACTCGCTATGGCTACACCTTC. The full variable domain, rest sourced from reference TRBV11-2 and TRBJ1-2, is EAGVAQSPRYKIIEKRQSVAFWCNPISGHATLYWYQQILGQGPKLLIQFQNNGVVDDSQLPKDRFSAERLKGVDSTLKIQPAKLEDSAVYLCASSVAGTGTRYGYTFGSGTRLTVV.

This clone has just a few counts. The junction and the germline gene differ at one end; a read error may be behind it. The rearrangement links TRBV2 to TRBJ2-7; possible D gene TRBD1, 6 bases. CDR1 SNHLY and CDR2 FYNNEI come from the germline V gene. This CDR3 is 11 amino acids long. The CDR3 DNA follows: TGTGCCAGCAGTTACAGGGTTTTCCCGCACTTC. As protein: CASSYRVFPHF.

To note about this clone: A read error may produce the germline difference seen at one junction end. The chain recombines TRBV3-1 (or the pseudogene TRBV3-2) with TRBJ2-5; 16 nucleotides agree with TRBD2. The CDR3 consists of 17 residues. Germline V gene data show CDR1 as LGHDT and CDR2 as YNNKEL (reference sequence). The CDR3: CASTQEGLAGGLETQYF. The DNA of the CDR3 is TGTGCCAGCACCCAAGAGGGACTAGCGGGGGGGCTTGAGACCCAGTACTTC.

This chain joins TRBV2 and TRBJ1-6; D is undetermined. V was cut by 7 bases and J by 10 bases, with 20 bases left in between. CDR3 length: 15 residues. Germline CDR1 reads SNHLY; CDR2 reads FYNNEI. The CDR3: CASTSGVSGKSPLHF. DNA of the CDR3: TGTGCCAGCACGTCGGGTGTCTCCGGGAAATCACCCCTCCACTTT.

The table lists this clone with a count of one. This rearrangement joins TRBV7-9 to TRBJ2-5; the D gene is possibly TRBD1 (6 bases). V was clipped by 5 bases and J by 0 bases, with 16 bases between them. Germline CDR1 and CDR2: SEHNR and FQNEAQ (reference sequence). CDR3 length: 16 residues. The CDR3 coding sequence is TGTGCCAGCAGCCAGGGTGGGGGCGGATACCAAGAGACCCAGTACTTC. It is translated as CASSQGGGGYQETQYF.

The genes are TRBV3-1 (or the pseudogene TRBV3-2) and TRBJ1-2, with 8 bases fitting TRBD1. The germline gives CDR1 LGHDT, CDR2 YNNKEL (reference sequence). The CDR3 spans 15 residues. The trim removed 0 bases at V and 8 bases at J, leaving 8 bases unmatched. DNA of the CDR3: TGTGCCAGCAGCCAAGAGTTTACGACAGGGGAAGGCTACACCTTC. Residues: CASSQEFTTGEGYTF.